What follows are 21 T cell receptor beta chains derived from one specimen sequenced in a study of neurological immune-mediated disorders. Via MiXCR, TCRdb re-called the 5' RACE reads, giving one row per CDR3 protein. The sample shows tens of thousands of distinct CDR3 sequences, almost 7.5% of them seen only once. Sequences were obtained from CD4+ T cells from blood. The receptors come from a man in his fifties in good health.

This clonotype was seen repeatedly, ten times or more. The chain has TRBV7-2 and TRBJ2-5; D unresolved. Trimming removed 1 base at V and 2 bases at J, with 17 bases between. Per the germline V gene, CDR1 is SGHTA and CDR2 is FQGNSA. CDR3 size: 17 residues. This CDR3 reads CASSLGVRPEGQETQYF. CDR3 DNA: TGTGCCAGCAGCTTAGGAGTGCGGCCCGAAGGACAAGAGACCCAGTACTTC.

This clonotype was counted at least ten times. The rearrangement uses TRBV20-1 and TRBJ2-6; 7 bases line up with TRBD2. The length of the CDR3 is 15 residues. Germline CDR1 and CDR2: DFQATT and SNEGSKA (reference sequence). The V segment lost 6 bases and the J segment 3 bases; nucleotides outside the gene matches: 8. CDR3 sequence (DNA): TGCAGTGCCGGGGGAGGGTCGGTTGGGGCCAACGTCCTGACTTTC. Encoded protein: CSAGGGSVGANVLTF.

This clonotype occurred many times. V and J are TRBV11-2 and TRBJ2-7; 9 nucleotides line up with TRBD2. CDR3 length equals 16 residues. The ends lost 2 bases at V and 6 bases at J; junction bases unmatched: 11. Per germline, CDR1 SGHAT and CDR2 FQNNGV. The chain's CDR3 is CASSLSILAGPGEQYF. The CDR3 nucleotides read TGTGCCAGCAGCTTAAGCATCCTAGCGGGACCGGGCGAGCAGTACTTC. Filled out from reference TRBV11-2 and TRBJ2-7, the complete variable domain reads EAGVAQSPRYKIIEKRQSVAFWCNPISGHATLYWYQQILGQGPKLLIQFQNNGVVDDSQLPKDRFSAERLKGVDSTLKIQPAKLEDSAVYLCASSLSILAGPGEQYFGPGTRLTVT.

This clonotype was counted ten times or more. The J gene is TRBJ2-5, the V gene TRBV5-1, with 10 bases aligning to TRBD1. J lost 5 bases, V lost 2 bases, and 9 bases had no gene match. CDR3 length: 16 residues. Looked up from germline, CDR1 is SGHRS and CDR2 is YFSETQ. The CDR3 sequence is CASSLRTGGTRETQYF. In nucleotides, the CDR3 is TGCGCCAGCAGCTTAAGGACAGGGGGTACCAGGGAGACCCAGTACTTC.

The table lists this clonotype with many counts. The V call is TRBV11-2, the J call TRBJ1-2; D gene uncertain. V was clipped by 6 bases and J by 4 bases, with 9 bases between them. In germline, CDR1 is SGHAT, CDR2 FQNNGV. This CDR3 comprises 12 residues. The CDR3 is CASSYSAYGYTF. For the CDR3, the DNA is TGTGCCAGCAGTTACAGCGCCTATGGCTACACCTTC. Filled out from reference TRBV11-2 and TRBJ1-2, the complete variable domain reads EAGVAQSPRYKIIEKRQSVAFWCNPISGHATLYWYQQILGQGPKLLIQFQNNGVVDDSQLPKDRFSAERLKGVDSTLKIQPAKLEDSAVYLCASSYSAYGYTFGSGTRLTVV.

The chain employs TRBV12-3 or TRBV12-4 and TRBJ2-3; 9 nucleotides line up with TRBD2. CDR3 length: 17 amino acids. The trim removed 1 base at V and 2 bases at J, leaving 7 bases unmatched. The CDR3 region is CASSLVLTSGITDTQYF. The CDR3 DNA reads as TGTGCCAGCAGTTTAGTATTGACTAGCGGCATCACAGATACGCAGTATTTT.

By frequency in the sample, this clonotype is medium-sized. One end of the junction fails to match germline, which may point to a read error. The chain carries TRBV12-3 or TRBV12-4 and TRBJ1-5; D remains unclear. The CDR3 contains 13 residues. The CDR3 DNA is TGCGCCAGCAGCTTAACAGGCAATCAGCCCCAGCATTTT. Encoded protein: CASSLTGNQPQHF.

This clonotype occurred many times. This rearrangement joins TRBV20-1 to TRBJ2-3; 12 bases align to TRBD2. Germline CDR1 is DFQATT and CDR2 is SNEGSKA (reference sequence). The junction had 8 bases not matched to a gene; V was cut back by 6 bases and J by 4 bases. The CDR3 length is 15 residues. This chain's CDR3 is CSARLAGVGADTQYF. Written as DNA, the CDR3 is TGCAGTGCGAGACTAGCGGGAGTAGGTGCAGATACGCAGTATTTT.

This clonotype was counted at least ten times. The rearrangement joins TRBV3-1 to TRBJ1-6; TRBD1 matches at 8 bases. There are 15 residues in the CDR3. Germline V CDR1 and CDR2: LGHDT, YNNKEL (reference sequence). With V trimmed by 1 base and J by 5 bases, 1 base remained unmatched. CDR3: CASSQGDRNNSPLHF. The CDR3 DNA reads TGTGCCAGCAGCCAAGGGGACAGGAATAATTCACCCCTCCACTTT.

This clonotype was seen ten or more times. This chain links TRBV11-2 with TRBJ1-3; D not resolved. Germline loops: CDR1 SGHAT, CDR2 FQNNGV. The ends were cut back, 4 bases at V and 3 bases at J, with 4 bases in the middle. The CDR3 contains 12 residues. The CDR3 region is CASSSLGNTIYF. The CDR3 coding sequence is TGTGCCAGCAGCTCGCTTGGAAACACCATATATTTT. Full variable domain (rest looked up from reference TRBV11-2 and TRBJ1-3): EAGVAQSPRYKIIEKRQSVAFWCNPISGHATLYWYQQILGQGPKLLIQFQNNGVVDDSQLPKDRFSAERLKGVDSTLKIQPAKLEDSAVYLCASSSLGNTIYFGEGSWLTVV.

This clonotype appeared many times. CDR3 bases: TGTGCCAGCCCCCTAGACTTGGCCGGGGAGCTGTTTTTT. It translates to CASPLDLAGELFF. The chain is built from TRBV6-4 and TRBJ2-2; D is unclear. V dropped 8 bases and J dropped 6 bases, with 13 bases sitting between them. Germline V gene data show CDR1 as MRHNA and CDR2 as SNTAGT. The CDR3 loop spans 13 amino acids.

This clonotype was seen repeatedly, ten times or more. The chain couples TRBV20-1 to TRBJ2-1, with 12 bases fitting TRBD2. The V gene's germline CDR1 is DFQATT and CDR2 SNEGSKA (reference sequence). Germline trimming cut 1 base from V and 1 base from J; bases unmatched to any gene: 8. The CDR3 has 18 amino acids. CDR3 coding DNA: TGCAGTGCTAGAGCAACTAGCGGGAGGACGTTATCCTACAATGAGCAGTTCTTC. It specifies CSARATSGRTLSYNEQFF.

This clonotype was observed a handful of times. The rearrangement joins TRBV5-1 to TRBJ2-2; D unclear. The germline V gene has CDR1 SGHRS and CDR2 YFSETQ. V shed 0 bases and J shed 6 bases, with 6 bases lying between them. The CDR3 is made up of 13 amino acids. CDR3 coding DNA: TGCGCCAGCAGCTTGGGGGGTGCCGGGGAGCTGTTTTTT. It yields the protein CASSLGGAGELFF.

This clonotype has a count of ten or more. The rearrangement joins TRBV15 to TRBJ2-3; 8 bases are shared with TRBD1. The CDR3 loop spans 16 amino acids. V lost 0 bases, J lost 2 bases, and 4 bases stayed unmatched. Per the germline V gene, CDR1 is LNHNV and CDR2 is YYDKDF (reference sequence). CDR3 nucleotides: TGTGCCACCAGCAGAGAAGGACAGGGCTCCACAGATACGCAGTATTTT. Protein: CATSREGQGSTDTQYF.

In its sample, this clonotype was seen a few times. The chain recombines TRBV19 with TRBJ2-2; possibly TRBD2 for D (6 bases). From germline, CDR1 is LNHDA and CDR2 SQIVND (reference sequence). V lost 7 bases and J lost 4, with 13 bases in between. The CDR3 is 14 amino acids. As DNA, the CDR3 is TGTGCCAGTACCCCCCCAGCGGGCACCGGGGAGCTGTTTTTT. It yields the protein CASTPPAGTGELFF.

This clonotype was found many times. J is TRBJ2-7 and V is TRBV20-1; the D is unclear. Germline V gives CDR1 DFQATT, CDR2 SNEGSKA (reference sequence). Trimming shortened V by 2 bases and J by 3 bases, and 17 bases separated the two germline ends. The CDR3 covers 15 residues. The CDR3 region is CSARSLDTVNYEQYF. The CDR3 coding sequence is TGCAGTGCTAGATCTCTAGATACCGTAAACTACGAGCAGTACTTC.

This clonotype showed up many times. The rearrangement joins TRBV5-1 to TRBJ2-7; 8 positions agree with TRBD1. The trim removed 4 bases at V and 3 bases at J, leaving 6 bases unmatched. The CDR3 consists of 14 residues. From germline, CDR1 is SGHRS and CDR2 YFSETQ. This CDR3 is CASSMDRVSYEQYF. The CDR3 coding sequence is TGCGCCAGCAGCATGGACAGGGTTAGCTACGAGCAGTACTTC.

This clonotype has a count of ten or more. The chain employs TRBV20-1 and TRBJ1-6; D gene ambiguous. The CDR3 is made up of 12 amino acids. V shed 0 bases and J shed 15 bases, with 12 bases lying between them. Germline CDR1 DFQATT, CDR2 SNEGSKA (reference sequence). For the CDR3, the DNA is TGCAGTGCTAGAGAAGGAGCGGATTACCTCCACTTT. As protein: CSAREGADYLHF.

This clonotype has a count of ten or more. The chain combines TRBV5-1 with TRBJ2-7; the D gene could be TRBD1 or TRBD2 (5 bases each). Germline values: CDR1 SGHRS, CDR2 YFSETQ. This CDR3 spans 15 amino acids. Trimming stripped 0 bases from V and 0 bases from J, with 10 bases between. DNA of the CDR3: TGCGCCAGCAGCTTGGTGGCAGGGAGCTCCTACGAGCAGTACTTC. The encoded protein is CASSLVAGSSYEQYF.

This chain uses TRBV28 with TRBJ2-2; possible D gene TRBD2, 6 bases. CDR3 length equals 14 residues. In germline, CDR1 is MDHEN, CDR2 SYDVKM. V was trimmed by 7 bases and J by 4 bases, leaving 13 bases between them. Written as DNA, the CDR3 is TGTGCCAGCAACTGGGGAGGTTTCACCGGGGAGCTGTTTTTT. Encoded protein: CASNWGGFTGELFF.

The sample holds many counts of this clonotype. The rearrangement joins TRBV29-1 to TRBJ1-2; 8 nucleotides match TRBD1. Germline V gene data show CDR1 as SQVTM and CDR2 as ANQGSEA. V lost 6 bases, J lost 4 bases, and 16 bases stayed unmatched. This CDR3 is built from 16 residues. In DNA, the CDR3 is TGCAGCGTCGAATACTGGCGGGACAGGTCTCTCTATGGCTACACCTTC. Its translation: CSVEYWRDRSLYGYTF.